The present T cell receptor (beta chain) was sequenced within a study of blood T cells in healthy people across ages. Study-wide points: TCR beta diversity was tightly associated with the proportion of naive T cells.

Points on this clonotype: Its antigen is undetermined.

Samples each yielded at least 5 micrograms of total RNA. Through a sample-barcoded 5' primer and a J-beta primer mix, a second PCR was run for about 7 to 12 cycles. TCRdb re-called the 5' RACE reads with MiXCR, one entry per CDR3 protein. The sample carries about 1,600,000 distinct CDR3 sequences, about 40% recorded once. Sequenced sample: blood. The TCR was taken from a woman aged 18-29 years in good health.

CDR3 nucleotide sequence: TGCGCCAGCAGCCAACCTAGACAGGGAAGGAGCTATGGCTACACCTTC. Amino acids: CASSQPRQGRSYGYTF. This chain links TRBV4-1 with TRBJ1-2; 7 nucleotides line up with TRBD1. The CDR3 has 16 amino acids. Germline CDR1 and CDR2: MGHRA and YSYEKL. J lost 4 bases, V lost 2 bases, and 10 bases had no gene match.